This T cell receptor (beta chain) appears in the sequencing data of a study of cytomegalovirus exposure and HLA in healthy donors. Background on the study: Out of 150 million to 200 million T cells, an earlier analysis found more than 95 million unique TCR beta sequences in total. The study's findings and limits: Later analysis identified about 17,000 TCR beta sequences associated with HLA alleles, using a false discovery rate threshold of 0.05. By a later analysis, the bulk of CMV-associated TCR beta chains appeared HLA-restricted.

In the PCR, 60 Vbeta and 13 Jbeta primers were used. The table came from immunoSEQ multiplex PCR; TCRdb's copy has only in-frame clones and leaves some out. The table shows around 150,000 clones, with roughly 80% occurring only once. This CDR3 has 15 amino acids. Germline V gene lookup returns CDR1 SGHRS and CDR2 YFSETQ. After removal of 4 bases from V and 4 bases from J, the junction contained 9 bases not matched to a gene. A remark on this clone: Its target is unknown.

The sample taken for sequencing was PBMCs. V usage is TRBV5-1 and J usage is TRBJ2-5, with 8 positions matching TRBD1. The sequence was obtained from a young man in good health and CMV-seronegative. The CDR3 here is CASSLTGASGETQYF. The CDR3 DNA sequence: TGCGCCAGCAGCCTGACAGGGGCCTCGGGAGAGACCCAGTACTTC.